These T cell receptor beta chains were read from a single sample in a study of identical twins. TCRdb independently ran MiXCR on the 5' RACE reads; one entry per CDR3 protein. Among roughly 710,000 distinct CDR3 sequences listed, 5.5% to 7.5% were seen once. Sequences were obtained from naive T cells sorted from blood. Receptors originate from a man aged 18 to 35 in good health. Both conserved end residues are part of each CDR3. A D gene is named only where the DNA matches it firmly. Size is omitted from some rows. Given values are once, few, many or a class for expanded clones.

CDR3 DNA: TGTGCCATCGGGACTAGCGGGAAGGAGACCCAGTACTTC; CDR3 protein: CAIGTSGKETQYF; V gene: TRBV10-3; J gene: TRBJ2-5; D gene: TRBD2; clone size: many
CDR3 DNA: TGTGCCACGAGGACAGGGGCAGATACGCAGTATTTT; CDR3 protein: CATRTGADTQYF; V gene: TRBV19; J gene: TRBJ2-3; D gene: TRBD1; clone size: few
CDR3 DNA: TGCAGTGCTAGCCGCGGGAGTAAGCCCCGGGGCTACAATGAGCAGTTCTTC; CDR3 protein: CSASRGSKPRGYNEQFF; V gene: TRBV20-1; J gene: TRBJ2-1; D gene: TRBD2; clone size: few
CDR3 DNA: TGTGCCAGCACCCCCGACAGGGCCTATGGCTACACCTTC; CDR3 protein: CASTPDRAYGYTF; V gene: TRBV12-3/TRBV12-4; J gene: TRBJ1-2; D gene: TRBD1; clone size: many
CDR3 DNA: TGTGCCAGCGACCAAGGGACAGGGGGTAGGAATGAGCAGTTCTTC; CDR3 protein: CASDQGTGGRNEQFF; V gene: TRBV11-1; J gene: TRBJ2-1; D gene: TRBD1; clone size: NA
CDR3 DNA: TGTGCCAGCTCAGGGCCGGGACAGGACAATGAGCAGTTCTTC; CDR3 protein: CASSGPGQDNEQFF; V gene: TRBV18; J gene: TRBJ2-1; D gene: TRBD1; clone size: NA
CDR3 DNA: TGTGCCAGCAGCCAAGGGGTAGCCAATCAGCCCCAGCATTTT; CDR3 protein: CASSQGVANQPQHF; V gene: TRBV4-2; J gene: TRBJ1-5; D gene: NA; clone size: few
CDR3 DNA: TGTGCCAGCGTGTTGGAGACCCAGTACTTC; CDR3 protein: CASVLETQYF; V gene: TRBV6-1; J gene: TRBJ2-5; D gene: NA; clone size: NA
CDR3 DNA: TGTGCCAACCCAATAGCGGGAGAGGAGGATGAGCAGTTCTTC; CDR3 protein: CANPIAGEEDEQFF; V gene: TRBV5-5; J gene: TRBJ2-1; D gene: TRBD2; clone size: few
CDR3 DNA: TGCGCCAGCAGCTTTTGGGACTCAGATACGCAGTATTTT; CDR3 protein: CASSFWDSDTQYF; V gene: TRBV5-1; J gene: TRBJ2-3; D gene: NA; clone size: many
CDR3 DNA: TGCAGCCTAACAGAGGGACACCAAGAGACCCAGTACTTC; CDR3 protein: CSLTEGHQETQYF; V gene: TRBV29-1; J gene: TRBJ2-5; D gene: NA; clone size: NA
CDR3 DNA: TGTGCCAGCAGTCCCGTGGGAGGGCCATCCGCAGATACGCAGTATTTT; CDR3 protein: CASSPVGGPSADTQYF; V gene: TRBV6-1; J gene: TRBJ2-3; D gene: TRBD2; clone size: many
CDR3 DNA: TGTGCCAGCAGCGAAAGCCCCCTAAGCTCCTACAATGAGCAGTTCTTC; CDR3 protein: CASSESPLSSYNEQFF; V gene: TRBV11-2; J gene: TRBJ2-1; D gene: NA; clone size: many
CDR3 DNA: TGTGCCAGCAGTAACTTGGACATTCAGTACTTC; CDR3 protein: CASSNLDIQYF; V gene: TRBV12-3/TRBV12-4; J gene: TRBJ2-4; D gene: NA; clone size: many
CDR3 DNA: TGTGCCATCAGTCCCTCTAGCGGGTCCTACAATGAGCAGTTCTTC; CDR3 protein: CAISPSSGSYNEQFF; V gene: TRBV10-3; J gene: TRBJ2-1; D gene: TRBD2; clone size: many
CDR3 DNA: TGTGCCAGCAGCTTAGGCACTAGCGGGAGTCCAGATACGCAGTATTTT; CDR3 protein: CASSLGTSGSPDTQYF; V gene: TRBV11-2; J gene: TRBJ2-3; D gene: TRBD2; clone size: NA
CDR3 DNA: TGCAGTGCTCCGGGACAGGGCAGTTCCAAAAACATTCAGTACTTC; CDR3 protein: CSAPGQGSSKNIQYF; V gene: TRBV20-1; J gene: TRBJ2-4; D gene: TRBD1; clone size: many
CDR3 DNA: TGTGCCAGCAGCAGACAGGGTCCCCTAAGCTCCTATAATTCACCCCTCCACTTT; CDR3 protein: CASSRQGPLSSYNSPLHF; V gene: TRBV12-3/TRBV12-4; J gene: TRBJ1-6; D gene: TRBD1; clone size: many
CDR3 DNA: TGTGCCAGCAGATCCACTACCTCTGGGGCCAACGTCCTGACTTTC; CDR3 protein: CASRSTTSGANVLTF; V gene: TRBV12-3/TRBV12-4; J gene: TRBJ2-6; D gene: NA; clone size: few
CDR3 DNA: TGTGCCAGCAGTTTGATAGGGGAGCTCCAGCATTTT; CDR3 protein: CASSLIGELQHF; V gene: TRBV12-3/TRBV12-4; J gene: TRBJ1-5; D gene: NA; clone size: few
CDR3 DNA: TGTGCCAGCAGTTCCCCAACAGGGATTCATGAAAAACTGTTTTTT; CDR3 protein: CASSSPTGIHEKLFF; V gene: TRBV28; J gene: TRBJ1-4; D gene: NA; clone size: NA
CDR3 DNA: TGTGCCAGTAGTATAGCGAGGGGCGGGATCACAGATACGCAGTATTTT; CDR3 protein: CASSIARGGITDTQYF; V gene: TRBV19; J gene: TRBJ2-3; D gene: NA; clone size: few
CDR3 DNA: TGCGCCAGCAGCACGACAGGGGAGGTAGGCAATGAGCAGTTCTTC; CDR3 protein: CASSTTGEVGNEQFF; V gene: TRBV5-1; J gene: TRBJ2-1; D gene: TRBD1; clone size: NA
CDR3 DNA: TGTGCCAGCAGCCCAGTTTCGGGAAACATTCAGTACTTC; CDR3 protein: CASSPVSGNIQYF; V gene: TRBV7-9; J gene: TRBJ2-4; D gene: NA; clone size: NA
CDR3 DNA: TGCAGCTGGAGGCTGGACTCCTACAATGAGCAGTTCTTC; CDR3 protein: CSWRLDSYNEQFF; V gene: TRBV29-1; J gene: TRBJ2-1; D gene: NA; clone size: many
CDR3 DNA: TGCGCCAGCAGCCTGGCGGCGGGGTTCGCGAACACCGGGGAGCTGTTTTTT; CDR3 protein: CASSLAAGFANTGELFF; V gene: TRBV5-1; J gene: TRBJ2-2; D gene: NA; clone size: few
CDR3 DNA: TGTGCCAGCAGCTTGCTCGGAGCTAATGAAAAACTGTTTTTT; CDR3 protein: CASSLLGANEKLFF; V gene: TRBV5-8; J gene: TRBJ1-4; D gene: NA; clone size: NA
CDR3 DNA: TGTGCCAGCAGTTTAGAAGGGTTGCCCGGGGAGCAGTACTTC; CDR3 protein: CASSLEGLPGEQYF; V gene: TRBV27; J gene: TRBJ2-7; D gene: NA; clone size: few
CDR3 DNA: TGTGCCTGGAGTGTGTATGAGCAGTTCTTC; CDR3 protein: CAWSVYEQFF; V gene: TRBV30; J gene: TRBJ2-1; D gene: NA; clone size: few
CDR3 DNA: TGCAGTGCTAGAGGGACATACAGCTCCTACGAGCAGTACTTC; CDR3 protein: CSARGTYSSYEQYF; V gene: TRBV20-1; J gene: TRBJ2-7; D gene: NA; clone size: few
CDR3 DNA: TGCGCCAGCAGCCAAGAAGCCGGTGGCGGGAGTATGTACGAGCAGTACTTC; CDR3 protein: CASSQEAGGGSMYEQYF; V gene: TRBV4-3; J gene: TRBJ2-7; D gene: TRBD2; clone size: many
CDR3 DNA: TGTGCCAGCTCACCCGCGGCCGCTAGCAATCAGCCCCAGCATTTT; CDR3 protein: CASSPAAASNQPQHF; V gene: TRBV18; J gene: TRBJ1-5; D gene: NA; clone size: many
CDR3 DNA: TGCAGCGTCGGTTTCAGGACCAATGAGCAGTTCTTC; CDR3 protein: CSVGFRTNEQFF; V gene: TRBV29-1; J gene: TRBJ2-1; D gene: NA; clone size: few
CDR3 DNA: TGCAGTGTGGGGACCCTCCACAATCAGCCCCAGCATTTT; CDR3 protein: CSVGTLHNQPQHF; V gene: TRBV20-1; J gene: TRBJ1-5; D gene: NA; clone size: NA
CDR3 DNA: TGTGCCAGCAGCACCAGGACCACTAGCGGGAGGGTCCATGAGCAGTTCTTC; CDR3 protein: CASSTRTTSGRVHEQFF; V gene: TRBV5-4; J gene: TRBJ2-1; D gene: TRBD2; clone size: NA
CDR3 DNA: TGTGCCAGCTCACCGATCCGGACTAGCGCAAACCAAGAGACCCAGTACTTC; CDR3 protein: CASSPIRTSANQETQYF; V gene: TRBV18; J gene: TRBJ2-5; D gene: TRBD2; clone size: once
CDR3 DNA: TGTGCCATCAGTGGCACAGGGGCACACGGTGGAAATGAGCAGTTCTTC; CDR3 protein: CAISGTGAHGGNEQFF; V gene: TRBV10-3; J gene: TRBJ2-1; D gene: TRBD1; clone size: many
CDR3 DNA: TGTGCCAGCAGCCCAGACAGCTCTGCTAACTATGGCTACACCTTC; CDR3 protein: CASSPDSSANYGYTF; V gene: TRBV12-3/TRBV12-4; J gene: TRBJ1-2; D gene: NA; clone size: many
CDR3 DNA: TGTGCCAGCAGCCAAGATCGTCTTGGACAGGGGGCGCGGAATGAGCAGTTCTTC; CDR3 protein: CASSQDRLGQGARNEQFF; V gene: TRBV14; J gene: TRBJ2-1; D gene: TRBD1; clone size: NA
CDR3 DNA: TGTGCCAGCAGCCAAGTTGGGGTTCAAGAGACCCAGTACTTC; CDR3 protein: CASSQVGVQETQYF; V gene: TRBV4-2; J gene: TRBJ2-5; D gene: NA; clone size: many
CDR3 DNA: TGCGCCAGCAGCCCCGGGACAGGAAGAAATCAGCCCCAGCATTTT; CDR3 protein: CASSPGTGRNQPQHF; V gene: TRBV4-3; J gene: TRBJ1-5; D gene: TRBD1; clone size: many
CDR3 DNA: TGCAGCGTAAGGGACGTCTACGAGCAGTACTTC; CDR3 protein: CSVRDVYEQYF; V gene: TRBV29-1; J gene: TRBJ2-7; D gene: NA; clone size: NA
CDR3 DNA: TGTGCCAGCAGCTTCGGCAGGCGGAACGTACACCAAGAGACCCAGTACTTC; CDR3 protein: CASSFGRRNVHQETQYF; V gene: TRBV7-2; J gene: TRBJ2-5; D gene: NA; clone size: few
CDR3 DNA: TGTGCCTGGAGTGGGGGTAACAATCAGCCCCAGCATTTT; CDR3 protein: CAWSGGNNQPQHF; V gene: TRBV30; J gene: TRBJ1-5; D gene: NA; clone size: many
CDR3 DNA: TGTGCCAGCAGCCAATGGGGGGACAGGGATGAAAAACTGTTTTTT; CDR3 protein: CASSQWGDRDEKLFF; V gene: TRBV7-9; J gene: TRBJ1-4; D gene: TRBD1; clone size: few
CDR3 DNA: TGTGCCAGCAGCTCGATGGACAGGGGGGCGGGCTACACCTTC; CDR3 protein: CASSSMDRGAGYTF; V gene: TRBV11-2; J gene: TRBJ1-2; D gene: TRBD1; clone size: NA
CDR3 DNA: TGTGCCGCCGTCTCAGGGGATGTCAACTATGGCTACACCTTC; CDR3 protein: CAAVSGDVNYGYTF; V gene: TRBV10-3; J gene: TRBJ1-2; D gene: NA; clone size: few
CDR3 DNA: TGTGCCAGCAGTTTCGAGGCGGAGCCCCAGCATTTT; CDR3 protein: CASSFEAEPQHF; V gene: TRBV12-3/TRBV12-4; J gene: TRBJ1-5; D gene: NA; clone size: many
CDR3 DNA: TGTGCCAGCAGTTTGAAGGGGGCCGACAATCAGCCCCAGCATTTT; CDR3 protein: CASSLKGADNQPQHF; V gene: TRBV7-8; J gene: TRBJ1-5; D gene: TRBD1; clone size: many